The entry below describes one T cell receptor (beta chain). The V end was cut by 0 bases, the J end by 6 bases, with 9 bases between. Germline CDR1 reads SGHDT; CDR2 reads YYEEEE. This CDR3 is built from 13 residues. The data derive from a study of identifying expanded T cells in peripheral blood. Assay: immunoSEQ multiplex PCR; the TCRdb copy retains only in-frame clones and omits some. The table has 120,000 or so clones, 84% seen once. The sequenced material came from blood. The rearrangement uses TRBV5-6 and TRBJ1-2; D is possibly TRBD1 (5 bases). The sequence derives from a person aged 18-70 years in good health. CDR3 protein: CASSLGQPDGYTF. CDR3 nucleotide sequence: TGTGCCAGCAGCTTGGGACAGCCGGATGGCTACACCTTC.